These 13 T cell receptor beta chains were sequenced from one sample in a study of response to subunit inactivated influenza vaccine. MiXCR was run by TCRdb on the RT-PCR reads, yielding one entry per CDR3 protein. The sample gives hundreds of thousands of distinct CDR3 sequences, 13% of which show up once; over 10% is in the top ten. The source material was PBMCs from blood, sampled roughly 47 days after vaccination. These receptors were taken from a man aged 45-60 years who received an inactivated influenza vaccine.

This clonotype was found many times. CDR3 in DNA: TGTGCCAGCAGCTGGGACAGTAATCAGCCCCAGCATTTT. Its protein product is CASSWDSNQPQHF. The chain carries TRBV28 and TRBJ1-5; 7 bases line up with TRBD1. The CDR3 length is 13 residues. CDR1 and CDR2 (germline): MDHEN, SYDVKM. Germline trimming cut 6 bases from V and 4 bases from J; bases unmatched to any gene: 3. Supplemented by reference TRBV28 and TRBJ1-5, the full variable domain reads DVKVTQSSRYLVKRTGEKVFLECVQDMDHENMFWYRQDPGLGLRLIYFSYDVKMKEKGDIPEGYSVSREKKERFSLILESASTNQTSMYLCASSWDSNQPQHFGDGTRLSIL.

This chain joins TRBV12-3 or TRBV12-4 and TRBJ1-4, with D perhaps TRBD1 (6 bases). The length of the CDR3 is 14 residues. The ends were cut back, 6 bases at V and 5 bases at J, with 13 bases in the middle. For the CDR3, the DNA is TGTGCCAGCAGCCCAGCAAGGGGGAATGAAAAACTGTTTTTT. Translation: CASSPARGNEKLFF.

This clonotype appeared a few times. This chain uses TRBV6-5 with TRBJ2-1; D possibly corresponds to TRBD2 (5 bases). Germline CDR1 is MNHEY and CDR2 is SVGAGI. Trimming removed 0 bases from V and 9 bases from J, with 6 bases in between. This CDR3 region has 12 residues. CDR3 protein: CASSYSGVEQFF. DNA for the CDR3: TGTGCCAGCAGTTACTCCGGGGTTGAGCAGTTCTTC.

A few counts support this clonotype. The gene calls are TRBV7-8 and TRBJ1-1; D not certain. This CDR3 has 14 amino acids. With 2 bases removed from V and 1 base from J, the gap between germline ends came to 8 bases. Per germline, CDR1 SGHVS and CDR2 FQNEAQ. This CDR3 is CASSLSWQNTEAFF. The CDR3 region has the DNA TGTGCCAGCAGCTTATCTTGGCAGAACACTGAAGCTTTCTTT. The full variable domain, completed using reference TRBV7-8 and TRBJ1-1, is GAGVSQSPRYKVAKRGQDVALRCDPISGHVSLFWYQQALGQGPEFLTYFQNEAQLDKSGLPSDRFFAERPEGSVSTLKIQRTQQEDSAVYLCASSLSWQNTEAFFGQGTRLTVV.

This clonotype was seen ten or more times. This chain links TRBV12-3 or TRBV12-4 with TRBJ2-7, with TRBD2 as a possible D gene (6 bases). There are 15 residues in the CDR3. The germline V and J ends were trimmed by 5 bases and 2 bases, with 16 bases remaining between them. This chain's CDR3 is CASSGLHAPTYEQYF. CDR3 coding DNA: TGTGCCAGCAGTGGACTACACGCCCCAACCTACGAGCAGTACTTC.

This clonotype has ten or more counts. This chain connects TRBV12-3 or TRBV12-4 to TRBJ2-7, with TRBD1 matching over 11 bases. V lost 7 bases and J lost 6; bases outside the gene matches: 11. The CDR3 has 15 amino acids. The CDR3 sequence: CASTAPGQGAREQYF. CDR3 nucleotides: TGTGCCAGCACCGCTCCCGGACAGGGGGCTCGCGAGCAGTACTTC.

This clonotype has a handful of counts. This sequence joins TRBV20-1 and TRBJ2-5; tentative D call: TRBD1 (6 bases). This CDR3 region has 15 residues. Looked up from germline, CDR1 is DFQATT and CDR2 is SNEGSKA (reference sequence). Trimming stripped 6 bases from V and 0 bases from J, with 17 bases between. This chain's CDR3 is CSAPRTASHQETQYF. The DNA of the CDR3 is TGCAGTGCCCCTCGGACAGCTTCACACCAAGAGACCCAGTACTTC.

J is TRBJ2-3 and V is TRBV24-1, with 7 nucleotides matching TRBD2. From germline, CDR1 is KGHDR and CDR2 SFDVKD. The CDR3 loop spans 16 amino acids. V was pared by 3 bases and J by 5 bases, with 10 bases of the junction left unmatched. CDR3 amino acids: CATSDPTGLGRDTQYF. CDR3 nucleotides: TGTGCCACCAGTGATCCTACTGGACTAGGGAGAGATACGCAGTATTTT.

The chain combines TRBV5-1 with TRBJ1-1, with 11 nucleotides matching TRBD1. V lost 7 bases to trimming and J lost 5 bases; unmatched junction nucleotides: 4. CDR3 length: 13 residues. Germline V CDR1 and CDR2: SGHRS, YFSETQ. The CDR3 is CASADRGLTEAFF. The CDR3 DNA sequence: TGCGCCAGCGCGGACAGGGGGCTTACTGAAGCTTTCTTT.

This clonotype has more than one count but fewer than ten. The V and J genes are TRBV6-1 and TRBJ1-5; D is undetermined. The CDR3 is made up of 14 amino acids. Germline CDR1 and CDR2: MNHNS and SASEGT. Between the trimmed V and J ends, which lost 0 bases and 9 bases, there was a span of 12 bases. The CDR3 nucleotides are TGTGCCAGCAGTGAAGCCTGGTTCGGTGGGCCCCAGCATTTT. Translation gives CASSEAWFGGPQHF.

Many counts were recorded for this clonotype. The V and J genes are TRBV7-6 and TRBJ2-1, with TRBD1 matching over 9 bases. The CDR3 covers 17 residues. Germline CDR1 is SGHVS and CDR2 is FNYEAQ. The J segment lost 3 bases and the V segment lost 6 bases, leaving 12 bases of the junction unmatched. The CDR3 reads CASSREQGAGFYNEQFF. In DNA form, the CDR3 reads TGTGCCAGCAGTCGGGAACAGGGGGCCGGATTCTACAATGAGCAGTTCTTC.

As regards this clonotype: Possible read error: a much larger clone is one base away. This sequence joins TRBV12-3 or TRBV12-4 and TRBJ2-5, with TRBD1 matching over 9 bases. This CDR3 contains 15 residues. The CDR3, as DNA: TGTGGCAGCAGTTTAACCGGGACAGGGACGGAGACCCAGTACTTC. Its translation is CGSSLTGTGTETQYF.

This chain joins TRBV2 and TRBJ2-7; 15 bases fit TRBD2. The germline gives CDR1 SNHLY, CDR2 FYNNEI. V dropped 1 base and J dropped 0; count of bases not matched to a gene: 13. There are 21 residues in the CDR3. CDR3: CASSEGVRGLAGGRFSYEQYF. CDR3 nucleotides: TGTGCCAGCAGTGAAGGGGTCAGAGGACTAGCGGGGGGGCGGTTCTCCTACGAGCAGTACTTC.